The TCR beta chain under discussion was sequenced for a study of OX40 agonist ivuxolimab in advanced cancers. Study-level information: Of mixed ages from about 20 to 85 and averaging about 60 years, the group was about 80% male.

TCRdb keeps only in-frame clones here, not all; method: immunoSEQ multiplex PCR. This sample has 65,000 to 95,000 clones; around four fifths occur once, and the top ten carry around 0.8%. Only a few counts were recorded for this clone. Germline assignment: CDR1 GTSNPN and CDR2 SVGIG (reference sequence). The CDR3 extends over 13 amino acids. The trim removed 3 bases at V and 6 bases at J, leaving 7 bases unmatched. The sequence derives from an adult with an advanced solid tumor such as melanoma, head and neck, liver or kidney cancer. The sequencing used CD4+ or CD8+ T cells sorted from blood, collected in a trial of the OX40 agonist ivuxolimab. The chain links TRBV30 to TRBJ1-1; 7 bases match TRBD1. CDR3 nucleotide sequence: TGTGCCTGGAGCGGACAGGCCAAGCCTGAAGCTTTCTTT. Translating it yields CAWSGQAKPEAFF.